The 25 T cell receptor beta chains below were found in one sample sequenced in a study of blood T cell repertoires in COVID-19 (dated by TCRdb to the early 2020s). Library creation used the immunoSEQ multiplex PCR assay. The table was pulled from immuneACCESS by TCRdb, which kept in-frame rearrangements only. Such tables lose some clones; where checked, under half of the loss comes from unresolved V genes, and the rest has no known cause. The sample table contains some 290,000 clones; only one count was recorded for 85% to 90% of them. The top ten constitute 11% of the sample. The sample consisted of peripheral blood. The origin of the receptors is a woman in her twenties or thirties with COVID-19, enrolled during active disease.

The chain carries TRBV11-2 and TRBJ2-7, with 12 nucleotides matching TRBD1. V was pared by 5 bases and J by 3 bases, with 11 bases of the junction left unmatched. CDR3 length equals 17 residues. The germline V gene encodes CDR1 SGHAT and CDR2 FQNNGV. The DNA for the CDR3 is TGTGCCAGCAGCCCGATCTCACGGGACAGGGGGCTCTACGAGCAGTACTTC. Its translation is CASSPISRDRGLYEQYF.

The genes are TRBV4-1 and TRBJ2-7, with 13 bases lining up with TRBD2. Germline V gives CDR1 MGHRA, CDR2 YSYEKL. The CDR3 covers 15 residues. The junction had 4 bases not matched to a gene; V was cut back by 2 bases and J by 6 bases. The CDR3 region is CASSQFRLAGGEQYF. CDR3 coding DNA: TGCGCCAGCAGCCAATTTCGACTAGCGGGGGGCGAGCAGTACTTC.

J is TRBJ2-7 and V is TRBV7-9, with 8 bases identical to TRBD2. The CDR3 runs to 15 residues. Germline V gene data show CDR1 as SEHNR and CDR2 as FQNEAQ (reference sequence). V was pared by 1 base and J by 3 bases, with 5 bases of the junction left unmatched. The CDR3 region is CASSLGASGHYEQYF. CDR3 DNA sequence: TGTGCCAGCAGCTTAGGTGCTAGCGGGCACTACGAGCAGTACTTC.

A few counts support this clone. The chain is built from TRBV20-1 and TRBJ1-6; D perhaps matches TRBD1 (5 bases). V was shortened by 3 bases and J by 7 bases, with 13 bases between the two germline ends. CDR3 length: 14 amino acids. Germline loops: CDR1 DFQATT, CDR2 SNEGSKA (reference sequence). The chain's CDR3 is CSASPGLNNSPLHF. CDR3 nucleotide sequence: TGCAGTGCTAGTCCGGGACTAAACAATTCACCCCTCCACTTT.

The chain employs TRBV6-1 and TRBJ1-3, with D maybe TRBD1 (6 bases). Trimming shortened V by 2 bases and J by 2 bases, and 13 bases separated the two germline ends. The CDR3 is 16 amino acids. Germline CDR1 is MNHNS and CDR2 is SASEGT. The CDR3 here is CASSELAGVAGNTIYF. The CDR3 nucleotides are TGTGCCAGCAGTGAACTTGCAGGGGTTGCTGGAAACACCATATATTTT.

This chain connects TRBV4-1 to TRBJ2-5, with D perhaps matching TRBD1 (6 bases). The CDR3 has 14 residues. Trimming pared 4 bases from V and 3 bases from J, leaving 12 bases between. Germline CDR1 MGHRA, CDR2 YSYEKL. CDR3: CASSLPGQEETQYF. CDR3 coding DNA: TGCGCCAGCAGCCTGCCGGGACAAGAAGAGACCCAGTACTTC.

The chain joins TRBV13 to TRBJ2-3; a possible D gene is TRBD2 (6 bases). Germline V gene data show CDR1 as PRHDT and CDR2 as FYEKMQ (reference sequence). The ends were cut back, 4 bases at V and 1 base at J, with 21 bases in the middle. This CDR3 comprises 18 residues. The CDR3 DNA sequence: TGTGCCAGCAGCTCGACCCACGGGACTCGAATTGGCACAGATACGCAGTATTTT. It translates to CASSSTHGTRIGTDTQYF.

The table lists this clone with many counts. This chain connects TRBV29-1 to TRBJ2-7; D gene unclear. Germline values: CDR1 SQVTM, CDR2 ANQGSEA. Between the trimmed V and J ends, which lost 4 bases and 0 bases, there was a span of 7 bases. The CDR3 runs to 12 residues. The CDR3 region is CSVVNSSYEQYF. In nucleotides, the CDR3 is TGCAGCGTTGTAAACAGCTCCTACGAGCAGTACTTC.

The J gene is TRBJ1-5, the V gene TRBV2; no clear D. V lost 6 bases to trimming and J lost 7 bases, with 16 bases between them. The germline gives CDR1 SNHLY, CDR2 FYNNEI. This CDR3 is built from 14 residues. CDR3: CASRDRDHGQPQHF. The DNA of the CDR3 is TGTGCCAGCAGAGACCGGGATCACGGGCAGCCCCAGCATTTT.

The chain employs TRBV5-1 and TRBJ1-1, with 8 positions matching TRBD1. Germline loops: CDR1 SGHRS, CDR2 YFSETQ. CDR3 length: 16 residues. J gave up 1 base and V 5 bases, and 10 bases lay outside the gene matches. The CDR3 DNA follows: TGCGCCAGCAGTGGACAGGGAGCCATGTGGAACACTGAAGCTTTCTTT. It encodes CASSGQGAMWNTEAFF. The variable domain in full, with the rest retrieved from reference TRBV5-1 and TRBJ1-1, is KAGVTQTPRYLIKTRGQQVTLSCSPISGHRSVSWYQQTPGQGLQFLFEYFSETQRNKGNFPGRFSGRQFSNSRSEMNVSTLELGDSALYLCASSGQGAMWNTEAFFGQGTRLTVV.

This clone has just one count. The chain couples TRBV14 to TRBJ2-1; no definite D call. The CDR3 totals 16 residues. The germline V gene has CDR1 SGHDN and CDR2 FVKESK. Trimming stripped 0 bases from V and 12 bases from J, with 21 bases between. CDR3 DNA: TGTGCCAGCAGCCAAGATAATAGGCCCCTCTTGACGGGGCAGTTCTTC. Its protein product is CASSQDNRPLLTGQFF.

This clone came up a few times. The genes are TRBV10-3 and TRBJ1-2; 7 bases are a match to TRBD1. The CDR3 totals 15 residues. V trimming: 8 bases; J trimming: 1 base; junction bases outside the gene matches: 10. From germline, CDR1 is ENHRY and CDR2 SYGVKD. The DNA for the CDR3 is TGTGCCATCCGGGTACGGGACAGATTTAACTATGGCTACACCTTC. Protein: CAIRVRDRFNYGYTF.

The J gene is TRBJ1-2, the V gene TRBV18, with D maybe TRBD1 (6 bases). The CDR3 consists of 16 residues. Germline assignment: CDR1 KGHSH and CDR2 LQKENI. V lost 5 bases and J lost 4, with 20 bases in between. Here the CDR3 reads CASSARSRGETYGYTF. In nucleotides, the CDR3 is TGTGCCAGCTCAGCGAGGTCCAGGGGAGAGACCTATGGCTACACCTTC.

The rearrangement uses TRBV28 and TRBJ2-3, with 10 positions matching TRBD2. After removal of 11 bases from V and 1 base from J, the junction contained 6 bases not matched to a gene. Germline loops: CDR1 MDHEN, CDR2 SYDVKM. This CDR3 contains 14 residues. The CDR3 reads CAGGGTSGTDTQYF. The CDR3 nucleotides read TGTGCCGGGGGAGGGACTAGCGGCACAGATACGCAGTATTTT.

The CDR3 sequence is CASSQGRAAYGYTF. The DNA for the CDR3 is TGTGCCAGCAGCCAAGGGCGTGCGGCCTATGGCTACACCTTC. V is TRBV3-1 (or the pseudogene TRBV3-2) and J is TRBJ1-2; D is ambiguous. The CDR3 extends over 14 amino acids. CDR1 and CDR2 (germline): LGHDT, YNNKEL (reference sequence). Trimming took off 1 base at V and 4 bases at J, with 10 bases between the two ends.

This clone was observed once. The chain links TRBV6-5 to TRBJ2-7; D is possibly TRBD1 (6 bases). Germline assignment: CDR1 MNHEY and CDR2 SVGAGI. Trimming cost V 0 bases and J 3 bases, with 12 bases left between them. The length of the CDR3 is 15 residues. The CDR3 loop is CASSYSQGHIYEQYF. The DNA of the CDR3 is TGTGCCAGCAGTTACTCGCAGGGACACATCTACGAGCAGTACTTC.

The chain uses TRBV6-6 and TRBJ1-1; a possible D gene is TRBD1 (5 bases). The CDR3 has 13 residues. Germline V CDR1 and CDR2: MNHNY, SVGAGI (reference sequence). The ends were cut back, 6 bases at V and 5 bases at J, with 13 bases in the middle. The CDR3 loop is CASRGRGETEAFF. The CDR3 DNA reads as TGTGCCAGCAGGGGACGGGGGGAGACTGAAGCTTTCTTT.

The chain is built from TRBV6-2 or TRBV6-3 and TRBJ2-1; 9 bases agree with TRBD2. V lost 1 base and J lost 1; bases outside the gene matches: 2. CDR1 is MNHEY, CDR2 SVGEGT, per germline. The CDR3 is made up of 16 amino acids. CDR3 coding DNA: TGTGCCAGCAGTTACTTAGCGGGGGTGTCCTACAATGAGCAGTTCTTC. The encoded protein is CASSYLAGVSYNEQFF.

The chain employs TRBV7-6 and TRBJ2-5; 10 positions agree with TRBD1. The germline gives CDR1 SGHVS, CDR2 FNYEAQ. The ends lost 5 bases at V and 5 bases at J; junction bases unmatched: 5. There are 14 residues in the CDR3. The DNA for the CDR3 is TGTGCCAGCAGCCGGACAGGGGGAGAGGAGACCCAGTACTTC. This gives the protein CASSRTGGEETQYF.

The table lists this clone with a count of one. The J gene is TRBJ1-4, the V gene TRBV29-1; possibly TRBD1 for D (6 bases). With 6 bases removed from V and 8 bases from J, the gap between germline ends came to 19 bases. This CDR3 has 14 residues. Germline V gene sequence: CDR1 SQVTM, CDR2 ANQGSEA. The CDR3 DNA follows: TGCAGCGTCGCTCCACAGGGAGGGGAGGAAAAACTGTTTTTT. It specifies CSVAPQGGEEKLFF.

This clone was recorded once. The rearrangement uses TRBV9 and TRBJ1-4; D ambiguous. This CDR3 contains 13 residues. Deletions cut 0 bases from V and 11 bases from J, with 11 bases between. CDR1 SGDLS and CDR2 YYNGEE come from the germline V gene. The CDR3 sequence is CASSVGDSGKLFF. As DNA, the CDR3 is TGTGCCAGCAGCGTAGGAGATTCGGGGAAACTGTTTTTT.

The rearrangement uses TRBV19 and TRBJ2-1; weak D call: TRBD2 (5 bases). Looked up from germline, CDR1 is LNHDA and CDR2 is SQIVND (reference sequence). Between the trimmed V and J ends, which lost 2 bases and 0 bases, there was a span of 17 bases. The CDR3 spans 18 residues. CDR3 loop: CASSIRFSMGSSYNEQFF. The CDR3 coding sequence is TGTGCCAGTAGTATAAGGTTTAGTATGGGGAGCTCCTACAATGAGCAGTTCTTC.

The gene calls are TRBV19 and TRBJ2-3, with 10 bases aligning to TRBD2. With V trimmed by 7 bases and J by 3 bases, 4 bases remained unmatched. The CDR3 has 14 residues. Germline V gene sequence: CDR1 LNHDA, CDR2 SQIVND (reference sequence). CDR3 coding DNA: TGTGCCAGTACGAGCGGGGGGGAGACAGATACGCAGTATTTT. Translating gives CASTSGGETDTQYF.

The chain has TRBV27 and TRBJ2-7, with TRBD1 as a possible D gene (7 bases). The germline V gene encodes CDR1 MNHEY and CDR2 SMNVEV (reference sequence). This CDR3 contains 14 residues. V lost 2 bases, J lost 6 bases, and 14 bases lay in between. CDR3 bases: TGTGCCAGCAGTTTAGGAGGGGGCTCCGGCGAGCAGTACTTC. Protein sequence: CASSLGGGSGEQYF.

The gene calls are TRBV29-1 and TRBJ1-1, with unresolved D. Germline V gene sequence: CDR1 SQVTM, CDR2 ANQGSEA. CDR3 length equals 13 residues. Trimming took 4 bases from V and 4 from J, leaving 13 bases between them. CDR3 sequence (DNA): TGCAGCGTTGTGTCCTCCCGGGGCACTGAAGCTTTCTTT. It codes for CSVVSSRGTEAFF.